This T cell receptor (beta chain) was profiled in a study of vaccination and CD4 T cells after COVID-19. Looking at the study overall: Between diagnosis and the drawing of post-COVID samples lay a median roughly 100 days (range 35 to 161).

Per germline, CDR1 MNHEY and CDR2 SVGEGT. J lost 4 bases, V lost 6 bases, and 8 bases had no gene match. The CDR3 has 14 residues. Sequence data for DNA of cultured CD4+ T cells were generated by the Oncomine TCR Beta short-read assay. TCRdb re-analysed the PCR reads in MiXCR, keeping a single row per CDR3 protein. The sample includes more than 10,000 distinct CDR3 sequences, roughly a fifth of them seen just once. This sample's treatment: approximately nine-day PBMC culture with coronavirus spike peptide pools or control peptides (ViraFEST assay). ViraFEST used peptide pools to expand antigen-specific T cells and subsequently sequenced their TCRs. This clonotype occurred a few times. Its antigen is unknown. Whole-study findings and limits: SARS-CoV-2-reactive clonotypes showed a nonsignificant median rise from about 20 to 38.

The source is a human donor who had recovered from COVID-19. The sequences come from CD4+ T cells from blood, cultured in vitro, collected after SARS-CoV-2 vaccination. V gene TRBV6-2 or TRBV6-3 combines with J gene TRBJ1-1, with 7 bases fitting TRBD1. CDR3 sequence: CASRPGGRGTEAFF. In DNA form, the CDR3 reads TGTGCCAGCAGGCCAGGGGGTCGGGGCACTGAAGCTTTCTTT.